The source of this T cell receptor beta chain is a study of technical replicates of blood from a handful of donors. Germline lookup yields CDR1 MGHRA and CDR2 YSYEKL. CDR3 length equals 18 residues. The ends lost 0 bases at V and 3 bases at J; junction bases unmatched: 9. This clone was recorded only once. TCRdb's copy holds only in-frame clones and misses some; the assay was immunoSEQ multiplex PCR. Here the sample spans approximately 95,000 clones, around 96% being singletons. Sequenced: T cells isolated from PBMCs. The source of this sequence is a human donor in good health. The chain recombines TRBV4-1 with TRBJ2-1; TRBD2 agrees at 9 bases. CDR3 DNA sequence: TGCGCCAGCAGCCAAGAAGGGGGCTGGACTAGCGACTACAATGAGCAGTTCTTC. Translation gives CASSQEGGWTSDYNEQFF.